This T cell receptor beta chain was observed in a study of blood T cells in healthy people across ages. Findings and caveats of the study: Because donor CMV status was unknown, expanded clonotype changes were possibly confounded.

This clonotype was recorded a few times. Its specificity is not known. V trimming: 5 bases; J trimming: 3 bases; junction bases outside the gene matches: 27. CDR3 length: 21 residues. Germline V CDR1 and CDR2: MGHRA, YSYEKL. Sample donors were healthy Caucasian individuals that came from Russia, aged roughly 6 to 95. Total RNA was extracted at no less than 6 micrograms per sample. With a J-beta primer mix and a sample-barcoded 5' primer, a second PCR ran roughly 6 to 12 cycles. Every sample gave at least 3 million paired-end reads containing CDR3. TCRdb independently ran MiXCR on the 5' RACE reads; one entry per CDR3 protein. The sample includes over 950,000 distinct CDR3 sequences, 45% to 60% seen only once; the top ten take 20% to 25%.

The specimen sequenced was blood. V usage is TRBV4-1 and J usage is TRBJ2-7; 8 bases match TRBD1. The clonotype comes from a woman between 55 and 75 years old in good health. The CDR3 loop is CASSRQPLTGVMQSWSYEQYF. Here the CDR3 DNA reads TGCGCCAGCAGCAGACAGCCCCTGACAGGGGTAATGCAATCATGGAGCTACGAGCAGTACTTC.